Shown below are 27 T cell receptor beta chains from a single sample sequenced in a study of identical twins. TCRdb reprocessed the 5' RACE reads with MiXCR, giving one entry per CDR3 protein. The sample contains a few hundred thousand distinct CDR3 sequences, over 5% of which appear only once. Separately, the same data were catalogued under a study of T cells expressing NK-cell markers.

Sequencing was carried out using CD8+ T cells sorted from blood. Receptors originate from a woman aged 18-29 years in good health.

Ten or more counts support this clonotype. The rearrangement uses TRBV4-2 and TRBJ2-2, with TRBD2 identical over 13 bases. V lost 3 bases to trimming and J lost 3 bases; unmatched junction nucleotides: 4. This CDR3 is built from 17 residues. Germline CDR1 and CDR2: LGHNA and YNFKEQ. The CDR3 region has the DNA TGTGCCAGCAGCCAGGGGACTAGCGGGGTTTACACCGGGGAGCTGTTTTTT. The encoded protein is CASSQGTSGVYTGELFF.

This clonotype turned up a few times. This chain connects TRBV5-4 to TRBJ2-7; 7 bases align to TRBD1. This CDR3 is built from 14 residues. Germline CDR1 and CDR2: SGHNT and YYREEE (reference sequence). Trimming at V came to 3 bases and at J to 2 bases, leaving 5 bases not matched to a gene. DNA of the CDR3: TGTGCCAGCAGCTATAGGGACAGTCCCTACGAGCAGTACTTC. Its translation is CASSYRDSPYEQYF.

This chain links TRBV12-3 or TRBV12-4 with TRBJ2-7, with D hard to call. The CDR3 has 14 residues. V lost 4 bases and J 3 bases, leaving 13 bases between the germline ends. CDR3 loop: CASSSSGRYYEQYF. CDR3 DNA: TGTGCCAGCAGTTCATCGGGCCGCTACTACGAGCAGTACTTC.

This clonotype was detected a few times. The chain recombines TRBV6-1 with TRBJ2-5, with D unclear. The V gene lost 1 base and the J gene lost 7 bases, with 7 bases spanning the gap. Per the germline V gene, CDR1 is MNHNS and CDR2 is SASEGT. This CDR3 region has 12 residues. The CDR3 sequence is CASSEGVGTQYF. CDR3 nucleotide sequence: TGTGCCAGCAGTGAAGGCGTAGGGACCCAGTACTTC.

This clonotype appeared many times. V usage is TRBV29-1 and J usage is TRBJ2-7, with TRBD1 matching 9 bases. J gave up 2 bases and V 6 bases, and 5 bases lay outside the gene matches. The CDR3 has 13 residues. CDR1 is SQVTM, CDR2 ANQGSEA, per germline. CDR3 residues: CSVSDRGTYEQYF. DNA of the CDR3: TGCAGCGTGTCTGACAGGGGGACCTACGAGCAGTACTTC.

CDR3 region: CASSTGFVGGYTF. DNA for the CDR3: TGTGCCAGCAGCACAGGGTTTGTGGGTGGCTACACCTTC. The chain links TRBV7-8 to TRBJ1-2; maybe TRBD1 (6 bases). From germline, CDR1 is SGHVS and CDR2 FQNEAQ. The CDR3 has 13 residues. Trimming stripped 5 bases from V and 7 bases from J, with 14 bases between.

This clonotype occurred a few times. This chain links TRBV5-1 with TRBJ2-7, with 10 bases that match TRBD1. Looked up from germline, CDR1 is SGHRS and CDR2 is YFSETQ. This CDR3 contains 16 residues. V was pared by 5 bases and J by 12 bases, with 20 bases of the junction left unmatched. This CDR3 is CASSRSGQGKWPTGYF. CDR3 bases: TGCGCCAGCAGTCGCTCGGGACAGGGGAAATGGCCGACGGGGTACTTC.

The CDR3 protein is CASSLDGAEGDTQYF. CDR3 sequence (DNA): TGTGCCAGCAGCCTCGACGGGGCAGAAGGAGATACGCAGTATTTT. The V call is TRBV9, the J call TRBJ2-3, with D perhaps matching TRBD1 or TRBD2 (5 bases each). V gave up 4 bases and J gave up 5 bases, with 17 bases separating them. CDR1 is SGDLS and CDR2 is YYNGEE in the germline V gene. The CDR3 has 15 residues.

This chain joins TRBV7-2 and TRBJ2-7; D might be TRBD2 (6 bases). The V and J ends lost 5 bases and 3 bases respectively, with 11 bases between them. CDR3 size: 13 residues. Germline V gives CDR1 SGHTA, CDR2 FQGNSA. In DNA, the CDR3 is TGTGCCAGCAGCCTGGACTACGTCTACGAGCAGTACTTC. Protein: CASSLDYVYEQYF.

This clonotype was observed a few times. V gene TRBV2 combines with J gene TRBJ1-5; 7 positions agree with TRBD1. CDR1 is SNHLY, CDR2 FYNNEI, per germline. The CDR3 covers 14 residues. V was pared by 7 bases and J by 1 base, with 4 bases of the junction left unmatched. This CDR3 reads CASTEDRSNQPQHF. CDR3 nucleotide sequence: TGTGCCAGCACCGAGGACAGGAGCAATCAGCCCCAGCATTTT.

This clonotype was recorded at least ten times. The rearrangement joins TRBV9 to TRBJ2-7; 7 bases are shared with TRBD2. Germline CDR1 is SGDLS and CDR2 is YYNGEE. The CDR3 is 14 residues long. The J segment lost 3 bases and the V segment lost 3 bases, leaving 6 bases of the junction unmatched. CDR3 sequence (DNA): TGTGCCAGCAGCGGGGAGGGCCAAAACTACGAGCAGTACTTC. Protein product: CASSGEGQNYEQYF.

This clonotype turned up a few times. V gene TRBV5-1 combines with J gene TRBJ2-1; 8 bases align to TRBD1. The CDR3 totals 15 residues. Germline lookup yields CDR1 SGHRS and CDR2 YFSETQ. V trimming: 0 bases; J trimming: 8 bases; junction bases outside the gene matches: 7. CDR3 bases: TGCGCCAGCAGCTTGGCGACAGGGGCGTTGGATGAGCAGTTCTTC. Translation gives CASSLATGALDEQFF.

This clonotype was found many times. This chain joins TRBV20-1 and TRBJ2-1; D is ambiguous. CDR3 length: 15 residues. The germline V gene has CDR1 DFQATT and CDR2 SNEGSKA (reference sequence). Trimming cost V 3 bases and J 9 bases, with 21 bases left between them. CDR3 nucleotide sequence: TGCAGTGCTAGTTTCGCGACCAGGACCTTGGGTGAGCAGTTCTTC. Translating it yields CSASFATRTLGEQFF.

This chain connects TRBV13 to TRBJ2-7, with 10 bases identical to TRBD1. Germline V gives CDR1 PRHDT, CDR2 FYEKMQ (reference sequence). With 3 bases clipped from V and 4 bases from J, the junction kept 3 bases outside the gene matches. This CDR3 comprises 14 residues. Here the CDR3 reads CASSLGTGVYEQYF. For the CDR3, the DNA is TGTGCCAGCAGCTTGGGGACAGGGGTATACGAGCAGTACTTC.

This clonotype was seen ten or more times. The chain has TRBV6-2 or TRBV6-3 and TRBJ1-1, with a weak D call TRBD1 (6 bases). The CDR3 totals 15 residues. Germline V gene lookup returns CDR1 MNHEY and CDR2 SVGEGT. Trimming cost V 2 bases and J 4 bases, with 14 bases left between them. The CDR3: CASSYGDRRGTEAFF. DNA of the CDR3: TGTGCCAGCAGTTACGGCGACAGGAGGGGCACTGAAGCTTTCTTT.

V usage is TRBV10-2 and J usage is TRBJ2-3; 9 bases line up with TRBD2. There are 15 residues in the CDR3. The ends lost 6 bases at V and 2 bases at J; junction bases unmatched: 6. The germline V gene has CDR1 WSHSY and CDR2 SAAADI. CDR3 in amino acids: CASRDSGGYTDTQYF. CDR3 bases: TGCGCCAGCAGGGATAGCGGGGGTTACACAGATACGCAGTATTTT.

CDR3 region: CASSFVPARNTIYF. DNA of the CDR3: TGTGCCAGCAGTTTTGTGCCGGCACGAAACACCATATATTTT. The genes are TRBV12-3 or TRBV12-4 and TRBJ1-3; no clear D gene. V dropped 3 bases and J dropped 5 bases, with 11 bases sitting between them. The CDR3 has 14 amino acids.

On this clonotype itself: Mismatch with germline at one junction end may stem from a read error. The J gene is TRBJ2-1, the V gene TRBV12-3 or TRBV12-4; 11 bases line up with TRBD2. The CDR3 contains 16 residues. CDR3 residues: CASSSHPGLADNKQFF. CDR3 DNA: TGTGCCAGCAGTTCTCACCCGGGACTAGCGGACAATAAGCAGTTCTTC.

V usage is TRBV4-1 and J usage is TRBJ1-1, with D possibly TRBD1 on 5 matching bases. V was cut by 4 bases and J by 5 bases, with 14 bases left in between. The germline gives CDR1 MGHRA, CDR2 YSYEKL. The CDR3 contains 14 residues. The CDR3 region is CASSPRDFTTEAFF. The CDR3 DNA reads TGCGCCAGCAGCCCCCGGGACTTTACTACTGAAGCTTTCTTT.

The chain uses TRBV12-3 or TRBV12-4 and TRBJ2-1; D uncertain. Trimming stripped 0 bases from V and 10 bases from J, with 10 bases between. This CDR3 is built from 13 residues. Here the CDR3 reads CASSLAYHGEQFF. CDR3 DNA: TGTGCCAGCAGTTTAGCGTATCATGGGGAGCAGTTCTTC.

This clonotype was seen only a few times. This sequence joins TRBV4-1 and TRBJ2-2; the D gene is possibly TRBD1 (6 bases). Trimming pared 0 bases from V and 5 bases from J, leaving 10 bases between. The CDR3 sequence is 15 residues long. Looked up from germline, CDR1 is MGHRA and CDR2 is YSYEKL. For the CDR3, the DNA is TGCGCCAGCAGCCAAGAATGGACAGAAACCGGGGAGCTGTTTTTT. As protein: CASSQEWTETGELFF.

This sequence joins TRBV14 and TRBJ2-3, with D possibly TRBD2 on 6 matching bases. This CDR3 comprises 16 residues. Trimming cost V 4 bases and J 3 bases, with 17 bases left between them. Germline lookup yields CDR1 SGHDN and CDR2 FVKESK. The CDR3: CASSPHRRDPTDTQYF. The CDR3 DNA is TGTGCCAGCAGCCCCCACCGGAGGGACCCTACAGATACGCAGTATTTT.

This clonotype was seen repeatedly, ten times or more. The gene calls are TRBV7-8 and TRBJ2-7; TRBD2 aligns across 13 bases. J was trimmed by 3 bases and V by 5 bases; bases with no gene match: 4. The germline gives CDR1 SGHVS, CDR2 FQNEAQ. The CDR3 runs 15 residues. DNA of the CDR3: TGTGCCAGCAGCCCTCGGACTAGCGGGAGCTACGAGCAGTACTTC. It codes for CASSPRTSGSYEQYF.

This rearrangement joins TRBV6-1 to TRBJ2-5; a weak D match, TRBD2 (6 bases). Germline CDR1 is MNHNS and CDR2 is SASEGT. Deletions cut 5 bases from V and 6 bases from J, with 13 bases between. There are 13 residues in the CDR3. The CDR3 nucleotides are TGTGCCAGCAGTACCGGGGGAAGCCAGACCCAGTACTTC. It yields the protein CASSTGGSQTQYF.

This clonotype was counted ten times or more. The V gene is TRBV20-1, the J gene TRBJ1-2; 8 nucleotides agree with TRBD1. Germline lookup yields CDR1 DFQATT and CDR2 SNEGSKA (reference sequence). The CDR3 loop spans 15 amino acids. V was pared by 2 bases and J by 8 bases, with 13 bases of the junction left unmatched. CDR3: CSARPDRDGGVGYTF. The CDR3 DNA sequence: TGCAGTGCTAGACCGGACAGGGATGGGGGAGTGGGCTACACCTTC.

This clonotype has more than one count but fewer than ten. This chain connects TRBV7-9 to TRBJ1-2, with 7 bases lining up with TRBD1. The CDR3 consists of 16 residues. Germline assignment: CDR1 SEHNR and CDR2 FQNEAQ (reference sequence). V lost 5 bases to trimming and J lost 7 bases; unmatched junction nucleotides: 16. The CDR3 here is CASSPSGGQLGTGYTF. CDR3 coding DNA: TGTGCCAGCAGCCCAAGTGGGGGACAGTTGGGGACTGGCTACACCTTC.

The rearrangement uses TRBV6-2 or TRBV6-3 and TRBJ2-7; maybe TRBD2 (6 bases). V was trimmed by 7 bases and J by 2 bases, leaving 12 bases between them. This CDR3 is built from 13 residues. CDR1 MNHEY and CDR2 SVGEGT come from the germline V gene. The CDR3 loop is CASTLGTPYEQYF. For the CDR3, the DNA is TGTGCCAGCACCCTTGGGACTCCCTACGAGCAGTACTTC.